This T cell receptor (beta chain) was sequenced during a study of vaccination effects on CD4 cells after COVID-19. Comment on this clone: What it binds is not known.

The CDR3 covers 15 residues. Trimming stripped 0 bases from V and 0 bases from J, with 7 bases between. Germline V gene lookup returns CDR1 SGHRS and CDR2 YFSETQ. In the ViraFEST assay, antigen-specific CD4+ clonotypes were identified by expansion after peptide-pool stimulation. Culture proceeded for nine to eleven days, and CD4+ T cells were then isolated. BNT162b2 vaccine or mRNA-1273 vaccine was given to participants in two doses. TCRdb's table, derived via immunoSEQ multiplex PCR, lists solely in-frame clones and lacks some. The profile shows 25,000 to 30,000 clones, more than 60% of them singletons.

This receptor was identified in a human donor who received a COVID-19 vaccine. The rearrangement joins TRBV5-1 to TRBJ1-5, with unresolved D. The sequences come from CD4+ T cells from PBMCs cultured with HCoV-NL63 spike peptides, collected after COVID-19 vaccination. The CDR3 region is CASSLGEASNQPQHF. Here the CDR3 DNA reads TGCGCCAGCAGCTTGGGGGAAGCTAGCAATCAGCCCCAGCATTTT.